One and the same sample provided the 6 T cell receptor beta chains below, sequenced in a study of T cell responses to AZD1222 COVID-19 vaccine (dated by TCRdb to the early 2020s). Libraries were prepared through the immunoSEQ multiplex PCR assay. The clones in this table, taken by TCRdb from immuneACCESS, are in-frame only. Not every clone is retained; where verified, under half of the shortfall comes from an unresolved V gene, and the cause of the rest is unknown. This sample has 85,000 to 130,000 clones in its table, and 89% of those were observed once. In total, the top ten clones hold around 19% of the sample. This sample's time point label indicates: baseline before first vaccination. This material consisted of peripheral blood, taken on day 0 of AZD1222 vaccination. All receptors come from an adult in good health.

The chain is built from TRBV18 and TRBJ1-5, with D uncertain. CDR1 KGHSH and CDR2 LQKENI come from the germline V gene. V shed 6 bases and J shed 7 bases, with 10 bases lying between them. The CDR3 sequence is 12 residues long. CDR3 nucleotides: TGTGCCAGCTCCAGCAATGTCCAGCCCCAGCATTTT. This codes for CASSSNVQPQHF.

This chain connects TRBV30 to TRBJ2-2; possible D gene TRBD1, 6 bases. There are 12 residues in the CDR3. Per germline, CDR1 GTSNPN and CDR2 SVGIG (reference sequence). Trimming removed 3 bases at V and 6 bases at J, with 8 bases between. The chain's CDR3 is CAWSSGAGELFF. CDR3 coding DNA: TGTGCCTGGAGCTCAGGGGCCGGGGAGCTGTTTTTT.

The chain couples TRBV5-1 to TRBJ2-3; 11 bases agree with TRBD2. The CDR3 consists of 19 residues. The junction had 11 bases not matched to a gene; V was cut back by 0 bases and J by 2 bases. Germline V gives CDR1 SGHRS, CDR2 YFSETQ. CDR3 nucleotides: TGCGCCAGCAGCTTGGTCGGGGGCACTAGCGGGGGTTACACAGATACGCAGTATTTT. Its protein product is CASSLVGGTSGGYTDTQYF.

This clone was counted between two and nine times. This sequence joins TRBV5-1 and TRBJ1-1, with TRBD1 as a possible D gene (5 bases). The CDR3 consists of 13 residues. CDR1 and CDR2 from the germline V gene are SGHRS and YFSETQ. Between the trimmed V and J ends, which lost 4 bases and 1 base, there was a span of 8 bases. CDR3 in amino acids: CASSDQGNTEAFF. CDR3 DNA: TGCGCCAGCAGCGATCAGGGGAACACTGAAGCTTTCTTT.

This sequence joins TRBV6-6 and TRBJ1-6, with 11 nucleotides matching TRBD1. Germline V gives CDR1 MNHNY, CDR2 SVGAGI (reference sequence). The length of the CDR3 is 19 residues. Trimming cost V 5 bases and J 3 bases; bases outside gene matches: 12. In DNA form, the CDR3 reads TGTGCCAGCAGTCGGACCCGTACCGGGACAGGGGGCTATAATTCACCCCTCCACTTT. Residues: CASSRTRTGTGGYNSPLHF.

As DNA, the CDR3 is TGCAGCGTTGAAGGGCAGGGAGCCTATGGCTACACCTTC. Its protein product is CSVEGQGAYGYTF. V usage is TRBV29-1 and J usage is TRBJ1-2; TRBD1 is a possible D gene (5 bases). The CDR3 runs 13 residues. The germline gives CDR1 SQVTM, CDR2 ANQGSEA. The V and J ends lost 1 base and 4 bases respectively, with 10 bases between them.